This T cell receptor beta chain came from a study of T cells in Graves' hyperthyroidism and ophthalmopathy. Study-level background: Peripheral blood was secured at the point of initial diagnosis, before any treatment.

Researchers amplified the TCR beta CDR3 regions from RNA transcripts. TCR CDR3 regions were first amplified by RT-PCR with HTBI primers. In TCRdb, the multiplex PCR reads were re-called with MiXCR into one record per CDR3 protein. The table shows 600,000 or so distinct CDR3 sequences, with 13% to 15% occurring only once. V was pared by 0 bases and J by 3 bases, with 8 bases between. Germline V gives CDR1 LGHNA, CDR2 YSLEER. The CDR3 has 15 amino acids. Details on this clonotype: Its specificity is unknown.

Disease duration was under 3 months in the ophthalmopathy patients, who also had a Clinical Activity Score of at least 3 and a NOSPECS grade of at least 4. Broader study findings: The model made its ophthalmopathy prediction, and onset followed a median approximately 6 months later.

The receptor's source is a woman younger than 35 with Graves' ophthalmopathy. Specimen: blood. The chain carries TRBV4-3 and TRBJ2-2, with D unclear. The CDR3: CASSQELSDTGELFF. CDR3 nucleotide sequence: TGCGCCAGCAGCCAAGAGCTCTCCGACACCGGGGAGCTGTTTTTT.